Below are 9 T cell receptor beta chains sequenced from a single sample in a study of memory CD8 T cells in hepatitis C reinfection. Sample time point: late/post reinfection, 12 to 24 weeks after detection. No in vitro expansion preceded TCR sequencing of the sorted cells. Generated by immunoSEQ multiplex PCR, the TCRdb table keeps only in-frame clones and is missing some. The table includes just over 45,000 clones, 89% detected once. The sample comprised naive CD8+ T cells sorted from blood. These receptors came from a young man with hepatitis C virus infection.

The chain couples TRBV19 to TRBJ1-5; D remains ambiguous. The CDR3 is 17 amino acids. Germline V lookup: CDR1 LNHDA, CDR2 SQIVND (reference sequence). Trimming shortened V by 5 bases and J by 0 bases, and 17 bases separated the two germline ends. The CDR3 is CASSPREGSYSNQPQHF. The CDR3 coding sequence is TGTGCCAGTAGTCCCCGGGAGGGAAGCTATAGCAATCAGCCCCAGCATTTT.

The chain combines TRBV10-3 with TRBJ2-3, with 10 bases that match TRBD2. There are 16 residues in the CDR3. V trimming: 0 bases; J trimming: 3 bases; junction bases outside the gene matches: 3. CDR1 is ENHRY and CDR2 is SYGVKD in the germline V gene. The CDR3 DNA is TGTGCCATCAGTGAGTCGGCTAGCGGGAGAACAGATACGCAGTATTTT. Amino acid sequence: CAISESASGRTDTQYF.

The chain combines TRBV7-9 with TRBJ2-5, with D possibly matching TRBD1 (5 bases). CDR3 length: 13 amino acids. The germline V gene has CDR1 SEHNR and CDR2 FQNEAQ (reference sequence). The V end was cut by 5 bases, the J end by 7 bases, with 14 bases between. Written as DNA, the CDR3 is TGTGCCAGCAGCCCTGGACAACTTACGACCCAGTACTTC. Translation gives CASSPGQLTTQYF.

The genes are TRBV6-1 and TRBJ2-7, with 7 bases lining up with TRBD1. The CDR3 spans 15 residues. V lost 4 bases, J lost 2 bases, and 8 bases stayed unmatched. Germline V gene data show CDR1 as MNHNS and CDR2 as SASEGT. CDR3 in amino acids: CASSAARGGPYEQYF. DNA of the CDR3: TGTGCCAGCAGTGCCGCCCGAGGGGGCCCCTACGAGCAGTACTTC.

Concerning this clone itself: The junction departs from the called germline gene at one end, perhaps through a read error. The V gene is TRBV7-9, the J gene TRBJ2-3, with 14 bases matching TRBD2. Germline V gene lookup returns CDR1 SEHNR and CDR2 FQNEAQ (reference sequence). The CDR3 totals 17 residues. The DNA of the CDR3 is TGTGCCAGCAGCAGGACTAGCGGGGGGCAGATCACAGATGCGCAGTATTTT. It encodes CASSRTSGGQITDAQYF.

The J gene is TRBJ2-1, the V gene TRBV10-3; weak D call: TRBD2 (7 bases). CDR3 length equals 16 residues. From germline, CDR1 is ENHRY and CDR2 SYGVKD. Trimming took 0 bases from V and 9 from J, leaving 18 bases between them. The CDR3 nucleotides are TGTGCCATCAGTGAGTCGGGACGGGGGGCCCCCAGTGAGCAGTTCTTC. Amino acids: CAISESGRGAPSEQFF.

The DNA for the CDR3 is TGTGCCAGCAGCCCCCTACCGGGGCGGGAGGACTACAATGAGCAGTTCTTC. Its translation is CASSPLPGREDYNEQFF. The rearrangement links TRBV14 to TRBJ2-1; 8 bases are a match to TRBD2. The junction had 11 bases not matched to a gene; V was cut back by 4 bases and J by 3 bases. The germline V gene encodes CDR1 SGHDN and CDR2 FVKESK. The CDR3 is 17 amino acids.

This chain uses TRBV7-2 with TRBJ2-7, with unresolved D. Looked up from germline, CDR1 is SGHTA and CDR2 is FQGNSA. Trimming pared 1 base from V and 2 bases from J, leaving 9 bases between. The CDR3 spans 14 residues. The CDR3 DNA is TGTGCCAGCAGCTTAGGAAGTCAGGCCTACGAGCAGTACTTC. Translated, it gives CASSLGSQAYEQYF.

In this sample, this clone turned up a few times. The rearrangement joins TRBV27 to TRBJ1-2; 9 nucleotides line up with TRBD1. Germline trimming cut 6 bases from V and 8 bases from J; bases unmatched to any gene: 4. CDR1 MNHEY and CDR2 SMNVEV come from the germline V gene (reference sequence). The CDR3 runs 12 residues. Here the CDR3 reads CASSTTGGGYTF. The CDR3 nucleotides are TGTGCCAGCAGCACCACAGGGGGCGGCTACACCTTC.